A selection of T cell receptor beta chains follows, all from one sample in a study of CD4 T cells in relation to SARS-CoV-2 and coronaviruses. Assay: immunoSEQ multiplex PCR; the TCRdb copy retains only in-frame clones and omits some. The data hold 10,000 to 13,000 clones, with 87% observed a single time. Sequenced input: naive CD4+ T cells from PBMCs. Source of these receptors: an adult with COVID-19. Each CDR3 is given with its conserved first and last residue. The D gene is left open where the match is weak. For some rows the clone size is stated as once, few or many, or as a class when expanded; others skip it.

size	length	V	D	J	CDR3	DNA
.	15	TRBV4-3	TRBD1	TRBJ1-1	CASSPDRGVITEAFF	TGCGCCAGCAGCCCGGACAGGGGGGTCATCACTGAAGCTTTCTTT
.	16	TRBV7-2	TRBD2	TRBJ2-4	CASSVTSGGAENIQYF	TGTGCCAGCAGCGTTACTAGCGGGGGGGCCGAGAACATTCAGTACTTC
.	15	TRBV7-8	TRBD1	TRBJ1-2	CASSQSDRSNYGYTF	TGTGCCAGCAGCCAATCGGACAGGTCGAACTATGGCTACACCTTC
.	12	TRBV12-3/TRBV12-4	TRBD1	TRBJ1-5	CASRRDSRPQHF	TGTGCCAGCAGACGGGACAGCCGGCCCCAGCATTTT
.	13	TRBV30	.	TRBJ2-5	CAWSGADQETQYF	TGTGCCTGGAGTGGGGCAGACCAAGAGACCCAGTACTTC
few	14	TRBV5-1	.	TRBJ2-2	CASGNGANTGELFF	TGCGCCAGCGGGAATGGGGCGAACACCGGGGAGCTGTTTTTT
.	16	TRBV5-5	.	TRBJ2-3	CASSSYVVLPTDTQYF	TGTGCCAGCAGCTCCTACGTGGTCCTACCCACAGATACGCAGTATTTT
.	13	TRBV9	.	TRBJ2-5	CASSAGGPETQYF	TGTGCCAGCAGCGCGGGGGGCCCAGAGACCCAGTACTTC
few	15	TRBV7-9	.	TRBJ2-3	CASSLGHQKADTQYF	TGTGCCAGCAGCTTGGGACACCAAAAGGCAGATACGCAGTATTTT
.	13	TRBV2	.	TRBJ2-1	CASSEIGTNEQFF	TGTGCCAGCAGTGAGATAGGGACCAATGAGCAGTTCTTC
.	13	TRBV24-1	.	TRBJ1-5	CATSDSNYQPQHF	TGTGCCACCAGTGATAGCAACTATCAGCCCCAGCATTTT
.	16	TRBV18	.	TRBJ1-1	CASSPLRGVGNTEAFF	TGTGCCAGCTCACCACTCCGCGGGGTGGGGAACACTGAAGCTTTCTTT
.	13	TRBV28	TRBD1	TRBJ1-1	CASSLRTGTEAFF	TGTGCCAGCAGTCTTAGGACAGGAACTGAAGCTTTCTTT
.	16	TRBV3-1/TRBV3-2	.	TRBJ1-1	CASSQVQGRVNTEAFF	TGTGCCAGCAGCCAAGTTCAGGGGCGAGTAAACACTGAAGCTTTCTTT
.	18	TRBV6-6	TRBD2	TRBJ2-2	CASSQYQRGGSWAGELFF	TGTGCCAGCAGTCAATACCAGCGGGGGGGCAGCTGGGCCGGGGAGCTGTTTTTT
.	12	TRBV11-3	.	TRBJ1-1	CASSLTSTEAFF	TGTGCCAGCAGCTTAACTTCCACTGAAGCTTTCTTT
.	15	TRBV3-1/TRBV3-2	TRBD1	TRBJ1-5	CASSRQGNSNQPQHF	TGTGCCAGCAGCCGACAGGGGAATAGCAATCAGCCCCAGCATTTT
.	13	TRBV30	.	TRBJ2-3	CAWTRRSGGTQYF	TGTGCCTGGACCCGCAGGAGCGGTGGTACGCAGTATTTT
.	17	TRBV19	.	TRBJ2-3	CASSIPLRQGITDTQYF	TGTGCCAGTAGTATCCCACTCCGGCAGGGGATAACAGATACGCAGTATTTT
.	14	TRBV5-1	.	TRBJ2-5	CASSRPGGQETQYF	TGCGCCAGCAGCCGGCCAGGGGGGCAAGAGACCCAGTACTTC
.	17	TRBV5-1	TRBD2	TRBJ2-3	CASSTGTSGGITDTQYF	TGCGCCAGCAGCACTGGGACTAGCGGGGGAATCACAGATACGCAGTATTTT
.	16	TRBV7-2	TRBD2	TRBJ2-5	CASTDSRRGGQETQYF	TGTGCCAGCACCGATTCCCGACGGGGGGGGCAAGAGACCCAGTACTTC
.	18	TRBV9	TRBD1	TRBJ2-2	CASSVVRTGGIGTGELFF	TGTGCCAGCAGCGTAGTCAGGACAGGGGGCATCGGCACCGGGGAGCTGTTTTTT
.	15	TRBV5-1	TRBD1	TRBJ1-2	CASSLGGQGGYGYTF	TGCGCCAGCAGCTTGGGTGGACAGGGGGGATACGGCTACACCTTC
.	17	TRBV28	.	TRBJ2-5	CASSLRQNLPRLETQYF	TGTGCCAGCAGTTTACGGCAGAATCTCCCTCGTTTAGAGACCCAGTACTTC
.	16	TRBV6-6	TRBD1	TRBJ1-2	CASSHDGWDSRGGYTF	TGTGCCAGCAGCCACGATGGATGGGACAGTCGGGGTGGCTACACCTTC
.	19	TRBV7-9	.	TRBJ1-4	CASSPPRQDKSRTNEKLFF	TGTGCCAGCAGCCCCCCCCGACAGGATAAGTCGAGAACTAATGAAAAACTGTTTTTT
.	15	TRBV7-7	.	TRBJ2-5	CASSLEASPQETQYF	TGTGCTAGCAGCTTAGAGGCGTCACCACAAGAGACCCAGTACTTC
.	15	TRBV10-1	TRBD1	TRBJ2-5	CASSESGQINKTQYF	TGCGCCAGCAGTGAGTCGGGACAGATCAACAAGACCCAGTACTTC
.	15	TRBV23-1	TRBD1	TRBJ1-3	CASSQGQRLGNTIYF	TGCGCCAGCAGTCAGGGACAGAGGTTAGGAAACACCATATATTTT
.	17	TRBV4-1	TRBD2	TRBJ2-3	CASSQEGNGGAADTQYF	TGCGCCAGCAGCCAAGAAGGGAACGGGGGGGCCGCAGATACGCAGTATTTT
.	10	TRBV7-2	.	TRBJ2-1	CAPPANEQFF	TGTGCCCCACCGGCCAATGAGCAGTTCTTC
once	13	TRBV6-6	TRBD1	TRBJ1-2	CASTRTGVAGYTF	TGTGCCAGCACAAGAACAGGGGTGGCTGGCTACACCTTC
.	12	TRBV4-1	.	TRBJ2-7	CASSQELGEQYF	TGCGCCAGCAGCCAAGAGTTAGGCGAGCAGTACTTC
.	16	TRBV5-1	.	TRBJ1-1	CASSLELGAKNTEAFF	TGCGCCAGCAGCTTGGAGCTGGGGGCTAAAAACACTGAAGCTTTCTTT
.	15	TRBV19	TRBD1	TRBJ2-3	CASSRQGWGTDTQYF	TGTGCCAGTAGTAGACAGGGCTGGGGCACAGATACGCAGTATTTT
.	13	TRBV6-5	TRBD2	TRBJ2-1	CASSYSREGEQFF	TGTGCCAGCAGTTACTCGCGGGAGGGTGAGCAGTTCTTC
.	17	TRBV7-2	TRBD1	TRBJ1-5	CASSLRARGTGQGPQHF	TGTGCCAGCAGCTTAAGAGCTCGGGGGACAGGCCAAGGGCCCCAGCATTTT
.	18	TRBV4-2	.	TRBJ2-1	CASSQDLLAGSGYNEQFF	TGTGCCAGCAGCCAAGATCTTTTGGCCGGGTCGGGATACAATGAGCAGTTCTTC
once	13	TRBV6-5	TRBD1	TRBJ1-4	CASTRDRVEKLFF	TGTGCCAGCACAAGGGACAGGGTTGAAAAACTGTTTTTT
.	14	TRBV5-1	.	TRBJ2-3	CASTLWRNTDTQYF	TGCGCCAGTACTTTATGGAGAAACACAGATACGCAGTATTTT
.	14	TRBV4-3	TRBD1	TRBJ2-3	CASSGDRSTDTQYF	TGCGCCAGCAGCGGGGACAGGAGCACAGATACGCAGTATTTT
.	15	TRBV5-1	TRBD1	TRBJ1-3	CASRGGQGGGNTIYF	TGCGCCAGCAGGGGGGGACAGGGAGGTGGAAACACCATATATTTT
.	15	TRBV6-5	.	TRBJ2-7	CASRTWSLAPYEQYF	TGTGCCAGCAGGACCTGGTCGCTTGCCCCCTACGAGCAGTACTTC
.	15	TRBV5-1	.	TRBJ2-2	CASSDRGGLSGELFF	TGCGCCAGCAGCGACAGGGGAGGGTTGTCCGGGGAGCTGTTTTTT
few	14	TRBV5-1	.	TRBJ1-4	CASSLTGSNQKLFF	TGCGCCAGCAGCTTGACAGGGTCAAATCAAAAACTGTTTTTT
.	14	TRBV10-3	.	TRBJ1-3	CAISEENSGNTIYF	TGTGCCATCAGTGAGGAGAACTCTGGAAACACCATATATTTT
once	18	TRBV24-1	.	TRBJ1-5	CATSDPERGDASNQPQHF	TGTGCCACCAGTGATCCCGAAAGGGGGGATGCGAGCAATCAGCCCCAGCATTTT
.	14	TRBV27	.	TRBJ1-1	CASSFRTANTEAFF	TGTGCCAGCAGTTTTCGGACAGCGAACACTGAAGCTTTCTTT
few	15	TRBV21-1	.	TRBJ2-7	CASSMEEDTRKQQYF	TGTGCCAGCAGCATGGAAGAGGACACCCGTAAGCAGCAGTACTTC
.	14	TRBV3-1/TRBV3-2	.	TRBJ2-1	CASSRDMLGHEQFF	TGTGCCAGCAGCCGTGACATGCTTGGTCATGAGCAGTTCTTC
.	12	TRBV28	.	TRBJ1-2	CASAGFGYGYTF	TGTGCCAGCGCAGGCTTCGGCTATGGCTACACCTTC
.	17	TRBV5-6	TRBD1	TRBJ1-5	CASSLGTGGSGNQPQHF	TGTGCCAGCAGCTTGGGGACAGGGGGCTCGGGCAATCAGCCCCAGCATTTT
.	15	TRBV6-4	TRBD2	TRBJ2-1	CASSDLLAGYNEQFF	TGTGCCAGCAGTGACTTACTAGCGGGGTACAATGAGCAGTTCTTC
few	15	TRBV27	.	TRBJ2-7	CASSPLDRHPYEQYF	TGTGCCAGCAGTCCCCTAGACCGCCACCCCTACGAGCAGTACTTC
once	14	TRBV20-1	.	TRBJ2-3	CSASGPRVADTQYF	TGCAGTGCTAGTGGTCCGAGGGTTGCAGATACGCAGTATTTT
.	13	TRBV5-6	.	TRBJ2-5	CASSYDRKETQYF	TGTGCCAGCAGCTACGACAGAAAAGAGACCCAGTACTTC